This entry lists 21 T cell receptor beta chains sequenced from one sample in a study of response to subunit inactivated influenza vaccine. TCRdb redid the calling of the RT-PCR reads with MiXCR, one entry per CDR3 protein. Of roughly 570,000 distinct CDR3 sequences listed, 10% to 15% are singletons. The sample in question was PBMCs from blood, obtained 45 days after vaccination. The receptors originated from a man aged 50 to 59 who received an inactivated influenza vaccine.

The chain employs TRBV9 and TRBJ2-1, with 8 bases matching TRBD2. In germline, CDR1 is SGDLS, CDR2 YYNGEE. Trimming cost V 1 base and J 5 bases; bases outside gene matches: 14. The CDR3 has 18 residues. This CDR3 is CASSVLVPLAGPNNEQFF. The CDR3 nucleotides are TGTGCCAGCAGCGTACTCGTTCCCCTAGCGGGTCCTAACAATGAGCAGTTCTTC.

This clonotype was found many times. The chain has TRBV12-3 or TRBV12-4 and TRBJ1-4; D may be TRBD1 (6 bases). The CDR3 has 15 amino acids. The V end was cut by 6 bases, the J end by 3 bases, with 14 bases between. CDR3 DNA: TGTGCCAGCAGCCCTACCGGGGGCCCTAATGAAAAACTGTTTTTT. Encoded protein: CASSPTGGPNEKLFF.

The gene calls are TRBV7-2 and TRBJ2-2; 8 bases line up with TRBD2. With V trimmed by 3 bases and J by 0 bases, 3 bases remained unmatched. Germline V lookup: CDR1 SGHTA, CDR2 FQGNSA. CDR3 length: 16 residues. In nucleotides, the CDR3 is TGTGCCAGCAGCTTTTCCGGGGGGGCGAACACCGGGGAGCTGTTTTTT. This codes for CASSFSGGANTGELFF.

This chain uses TRBV11-2 with TRBJ2-3; D may be TRBD1 (5 bases). Germline CDR1 is SGHAT and CDR2 is FQNNGV. The CDR3 loop spans 15 amino acids. Trimming pared 4 bases from V and 6 bases from J, leaving 17 bases between. As DNA, the CDR3 is TGTGCCAGCAGCTCTGGGCAGGGCCTCTTTGATACGCAGTATTTT. Translating gives CASSSGQGLFDTQYF.

J is TRBJ2-2 and V is TRBV7-9; no clear D gene. In germline, CDR1 is SEHNR, CDR2 FQNEAQ (reference sequence). CDR3 length: 13 residues. Trimming took 5 bases from V and 4 from J, leaving 8 bases between them. Written as DNA, the CDR3 is TGTGCCAGCAGCCTTTGGTCCACCGGGGAGCTGTTTTTT. Translated: CASSLWSTGELFF. Full variable domain (remainder filled in from reference TRBV7-9 and TRBJ2-2): DTGVSQNPRHKITKRGQNVTFRCDPISEHNRLYWYRQTLGQGPEFLTYFQNEAQLEKSRLLSDRFSAERPKGSFSTLEIQRTEQGDSAMYLCASSLWSTGELFFGEGSRLTVL.

This clonotype was found a few times. The CDR3 sequence: CASRSGTDLYKNIQYF. CDR3 sequence (DNA): TGTGCCAGCAGATCCGGGACAGACCTATACAAAAACATTCAGTACTTC. V is TRBV12-3 or TRBV12-4 and J is TRBJ2-4; 7 bases align to TRBD1. V lost 6 bases and J lost 3; bases outside the gene matches: 11. CDR3 length equals 16 residues.

Only a few counts were recorded for this clonotype. The J gene is TRBJ1-2, the V gene TRBV12-3 or TRBV12-4, with a weak D call TRBD1 (5 bases). V lost 7 bases and J 7 bases, leaving 13 bases between the germline ends. The length of the CDR3 is 12 residues. CDR3 sequence reads: CASNLGGTGYTF. For the CDR3, the DNA is TGTGCCAGCAACTTGGGGGGAACTGGCTACACCTTC.

This chain links TRBV29-1 with TRBJ2-2, with a weak D call TRBD2 (5 bases). Germline V gives CDR1 SQVTM, CDR2 ANQGSEA. V shed 5 bases and J shed 2 bases, with 6 bases lying between them. The CDR3 runs 12 residues. The CDR3 DNA follows: TGCAGCGTTCGGGGAAACACCGGGGAGCTGTTTTTT. It codes for CSVRGNTGELFF.

CDR3 loop: CASRRTGSQETQYF. For the CDR3, the DNA is TGCGCCAGCCGCAGGACGGGCTCCCAAGAGACCCAGTACTTC. The rearrangement uses TRBV4-1 and TRBJ2-5; D ambiguous. Trimming cost V 8 bases and J 1 base, with 14 bases left between them. This CDR3 region has 14 residues. The germline gives CDR1 MGHRA, CDR2 YSYEKL.

The V gene is TRBV20-1, the J gene TRBJ2-1; D is possibly TRBD2 (5 bases). The CDR3 is made up of 13 amino acids. Per the germline V gene, CDR1 is DFQATT and CDR2 is SNEGSKA (reference sequence). The germline V and J ends were trimmed by 3 bases and 3 bases, with 9 bases remaining between them. CDR3 in amino acids: CSASGDFYNEQFF. CDR3 nucleotides: TGCAGTGCTAGCGGGGATTTCTACAATGAGCAGTTCTTC.

Only a few counts were recorded for this clonotype. The rearrangement uses TRBV5-1 and TRBJ2-2; 8 bases match TRBD1. V lost 5 bases to trimming and J lost 3 bases; unmatched junction nucleotides: 3. The CDR3 loop spans 14 amino acids. Germline-derived CDR1 and CDR2 are SGHRS and YFSETQ. For the CDR3, the DNA is TGCGCCAGCAGGCCCAGGGGGCACACCGGGGAGCTGTTTTTT. As protein: CASRPRGHTGELFF.

This clonotype was counted a few times. The rearrangement uses TRBV5-1 and TRBJ2-7; either TRBD1 or TRBD2 may fit D (5 bases each). This CDR3 is 14 amino acids long. Germline CDR1 reads SGHRS; CDR2 reads YFSETQ. V was pared by 4 bases and J by 2 bases, with 13 bases between. CDR3 residues: CASSARDGAYEQYF. CDR3 DNA: TGCGCCAGCAGCGCCCGGGACGGGGCCTACGAGCAGTACTTC.

This clonotype was counted a few times. CDR3 sequence (DNA): TGTGCCAGCAGTTTATCAGGGGGTAGAGGGAATCAGCCCCAGCATTTT. Its translation: CASSLSGGRGNQPQHF. The rearrangement joins TRBV12-3 or TRBV12-4 to TRBJ1-5, with 7 bases fitting TRBD1. Trimming at V came to 2 bases and at J to 4 bases, leaving 8 bases not matched to a gene. The length of the CDR3 is 16 residues.

The chain joins TRBV29-1 to TRBJ2-2; D call uncertain. Germline loops: CDR1 SQVTM, CDR2 ANQGSEA. Trimming took off 3 bases at V and 6 bases at J, with 11 bases between the two ends. This CDR3 is built from 13 residues. The CDR3 here is CSVDFSTSGELFF. DNA of the CDR3: TGCAGCGTTGATTTCAGTACCTCCGGGGAGCTGTTTTTT.

This clonotype has at least ten counts. The chain uses TRBV6-5 and TRBJ2-5; the match to TRBD2 covers 10 bases. Per the germline V gene, CDR1 is MNHEY and CDR2 is SVGAGI. V gave up 4 bases and J gave up 2 bases; unmatched junction bases: 4. The CDR3 extends over 15 amino acids. CDR3 protein: CASSFLAGEQETQYF. DNA for the CDR3: TGTGCCAGCAGTTTTCTAGCGGGGGAACAAGAGACCCAGTACTTC.

This clonotype came up a few times. V and J are TRBV7-2 and TRBJ2-1; 9 bases are shared with TRBD2. V dropped 1 base and J dropped 1; count of bases not matched to a gene: 5. The CDR3 length is 17 residues. Germline V lookup: CDR1 SGHTA, CDR2 FQGNSA. The CDR3 protein is CASSLVAGGPSYNEQFF. CDR3 DNA sequence: TGTGCCAGCAGCTTAGTGGCGGGAGGGCCATCCTACAATGAGCAGTTCTTC.

Points on this clonotype: This could be a read error, since a much larger clone is one nucleotide away. In DNA, the CDR3 is TGCAGTGCTAGAGATAAGGGGAATGGAAACACCATATATTTT. It codes for CSARDKGNGNTIYF. This chain connects TRBV20-1 to TRBJ1-3, with D possibly being TRBD1 (5 bases). V lost 0 bases and J lost 3, with 9 bases in between. Germline-derived CDR1 and CDR2 are DFQATT and SNEGSKA (reference sequence). This CDR3 is 14 amino acids long.

This clonotype showed up many times. The gene calls are TRBV20-1 and TRBJ2-7; a possible D gene is TRBD2 (6 bases). Germline CDR1 DFQATT, CDR2 SNEGSKA (reference sequence). V lost 3 bases and J 4 bases, leaving 16 bases between the germline ends. This CDR3 is 14 amino acids long. The CDR3 here is CSARRSTSRYEQYF. The CDR3 DNA reads as TGCAGTGCTAGGCGCAGTACTAGCCGATACGAGCAGTACTTC.

This clonotype came up a few times. The chain joins TRBV4-1 to TRBJ1-5; D is perhaps TRBD1 (5 bases). The germline gives CDR1 MGHRA, CDR2 YSYEKL. The CDR3 runs 15 residues. V lost 2 bases and J lost 9, with 17 bases in between. The CDR3 here is CASSQSGAGIRPQHF. CDR3 sequence (DNA): TGCGCCAGCAGCCAAAGCGGGGCAGGGATAAGGCCCCAGCATTTT.

This chain joins TRBV5-1 and TRBJ2-5, with 11 bases aligning to TRBD2. The V gene end was trimmed by 4 bases and the J gene end by 8 bases; junction bases not matched to a gene: 13. Germline CDR1 is SGHRS and CDR2 is YFSETQ. The length of the CDR3 is 16 residues. The CDR3 DNA follows: TGCGCCAGCAGCCTAACCGGGACTAGCGGTACTCATACCCAGTACTTC. Amino acid sequence: CASSLTGTSGTHTQYF.

This chain connects TRBV7-9 to TRBJ2-2; 7 bases agree with TRBD2. The junction had 8 bases not matched to a gene; V was cut back by 6 bases and J by 4 bases. Germline-derived CDR1 and CDR2 are SEHNR and FQNEAQ (reference sequence). The length of the CDR3 is 15 residues. The CDR3 DNA sequence: TGTGCCAGCAGTGTGGCGGGAGACCTCACCGGGGAGCTGTTTTTT. It codes for CASSVAGDLTGELFF.